A single sample gave rise to the 29 T cell receptor beta chains below, sequenced in a study of shared clonotypes between healthy human individuals. Measured with immunoSEQ multiplex PCR; TCRdb has only the in-frame clones, and not every one. The sample contains under 600,000 clones, less than 98% of which appear only once. The sample taken for sequencing was naive CD4+ T cells sorted from blood. Subset meaning: CD45RA+ positively selected. These receptor sequences come from a woman aged 30 to 39 in good health.

This chain connects TRBV28 to TRBJ1-2, with 10 bases matching TRBD1. CDR1 is MDHEN, CDR2 SYDVKM, per germline. The CDR3 sequence is 14 residues long. Trimming removed 7 bases from V and 4 bases from J; junction bases left unmatched: 6. CDR3 coding DNA: TGTGCCAGCACCCGACAGGGGGCGGTCTATGGCTACACCTTC. Protein sequence: CASTRQGAVYGYTF.

The chain recombines TRBV11-2 with TRBJ1-1, with D perhaps matching TRBD1 (5 bases). Trimming removed 4 bases at V and 1 base at J, with 16 bases between. The length of the CDR3 is 16 residues. The germline V gene encodes CDR1 SGHAT and CDR2 FQNNGV. CDR3 sequence reads: CASSSPGFIPNTEAFF. CDR3 DNA: TGTGCCAGCAGCTCACCAGGGTTCATCCCGAACACTGAAGCTTTCTTT. Full variable domain (rest looked up from reference TRBV11-2 and TRBJ1-1): EAGVAQSPRYKIIEKRQSVAFWCNPISGHATLYWYQQILGQGPKLLIQFQNNGVVDDSQLPKDRFSAERLKGVDSTLKIQPAKLEDSAVYLCASSSPGFIPNTEAFFGQGTRLTVV.

The CDR3 region is CSVSQDTQYF. The CDR3 DNA sequence: TGCAGCGTTTCCCAAGATACGCAGTATTTT. The chain couples TRBV29-1 to TRBJ2-3; D is undetermined. Trimming took off 5 bases at V and 5 bases at J, with 5 bases between the two ends. CDR3 length equals 10 residues. Per the germline V gene, CDR1 is SQVTM and CDR2 is ANQGSEA.

The chain links TRBV6-1 to TRBJ2-7; a possible D gene is TRBD1 (5 bases). V lost 2 bases and J 1 base, leaving 21 bases between the germline ends. This CDR3 spans 18 amino acids. The germline CDR1 and CDR2 sequences are MNHNS and SASEGT. The CDR3 DNA sequence: TGTGCCAGCAGTGAAAAGGCGAATCGGCCAGGGATTTCCTACGAGCAGTACTTC. Its translation: CASSEKANRPGISYEQYF.

In regard to this clone: In the same sample, other DNA sequences code for this CDR3. The chain couples TRBV28 to TRBJ1-6; D gene uncertain. Trimming stripped 2 bases from V and 3 bases from J, with 2 bases between. The CDR3 consists of 13 residues. The germline CDR1 and CDR2 sequences are MDHEN and SYDVKM. CDR3 in amino acids: CASSLDYNSPLHF. The CDR3 DNA is TGTGCCAGCAGTTTAGACTATAATTCACCCCTCCACTTT.

This chain connects TRBV28 to TRBJ1-5, with D uncertain. V was clipped by 3 bases and J by 3 bases, with 15 bases between them. Per the germline V gene, CDR1 is MDHEN and CDR2 is SYDVKM. The CDR3 is made up of 16 amino acids. The CDR3 nucleotides read TGTGCCAGCAGTTTTGCCCGTAAGGGCTCCAATCAGCCCCAGCATTTT. Translated, it gives CASSFARKGSNQPQHF.

The chain recombines TRBV5-1 with TRBJ2-5; D is undetermined. The CDR3 is 12 amino acids. Trimming pared 2 bases from V and 2 bases from J, leaving 4 bases between. The germline V gene has CDR1 SGHRS and CDR2 YFSETQ. The CDR3, as DNA: TGCGCCAGCAGCTTCGTACAAGAGACCCAGTACTTC. Its protein is CASSFVQETQYF.

This clone occurred a few times. The CDR3: CASSLRDEGKLFF. CDR3 nucleotides: TGCGCCAGCAGCCTCCGGGACGAAGGAAAACTGTTTTTT. The chain couples TRBV5-1 to TRBJ1-4; possible D gene TRBD1, 5 bases. V was trimmed by 4 bases and J by 10 bases, leaving 14 bases between them. Per germline, CDR1 SGHRS and CDR2 YFSETQ. The CDR3 has 13 amino acids.

The V and J genes are TRBV28 and TRBJ2-2, with TRBD2 matching over 16 bases. The CDR3 is 19 residues long. Germline CDR1 MDHEN, CDR2 SYDVKM. With V trimmed by 5 bases and J by 6 bases, 12 bases remained unmatched. The CDR3 sequence is CASSLRGTSGRAVSGELFF. In DNA, the CDR3 is TGTGCCAGCAGTCTCCGAGGGACTAGCGGGAGGGCAGTGTCCGGGGAGCTGTTTTTT.

V is TRBV7-8 and J is TRBJ2-7; maybe TRBD1 (7 bases). Between the trimmed V and J ends, which lost 2 bases and 3 bases, there was a span of 11 bases. This CDR3 has 14 residues. Germline V lookup: CDR1 SGHVS, CDR2 FQNEAQ. The CDR3 region is CASSLLQGGYEQYF. DNA of the CDR3: TGTGCCAGCAGCTTACTCCAGGGGGGCTACGAGCAGTACTTC.

V usage is TRBV30 and J usage is TRBJ2-7; D may be TRBD1 (6 bases). CDR1 and CDR2 (germline): GTSNPN, SVGIG (reference sequence). The CDR3 length is 13 residues. V lost 3 bases, J lost 3 bases, and 12 bases lay in between. In DNA form, the CDR3 reads TGTGCCTGGAGGGACAGACTCTTCTACGAGCAGTACTTC. Protein sequence: CAWRDRLFYEQYF.

The genes are TRBV5-1 and TRBJ2-7; 9 bases are a match to TRBD1. There are 14 residues in the CDR3. Trimming cost V 1 base and J 3 bases; bases outside gene matches: 2. CDR1 and CDR2 from the germline V gene are SGHRS and YFSETQ. The DNA of the CDR3 is TGCGCCAGCAGCTTGAGGACAGGGGTCTACGAGCAGTACTTC. It codes for CASSLRTGVYEQYF.

A note on this clone: This sample also contains other DNA sequences that code for the same CDR3. The V call is TRBV28, the J call TRBJ1-5; 7 bases align to TRBD1. The CDR3 contains 15 residues. V lost 4 bases, J lost 1 base, and 4 bases stayed unmatched. Germline assignment: CDR1 MDHEN and CDR2 SYDVKM. CDR3 bases: TGTGCCAGCAGTTCCCGACAGGGAAGCAATCAGCCCCAGCATTTT. Protein: CASSSRQGSNQPQHF.

This clone was observed once. CDR3 residues: CASSLAPGQGRNEQYF. For the CDR3, the DNA is TGCGCCAGCAGCTTGGCCCCGGGACAGGGAAGGAACGAGCAGTACTTC. The chain has TRBV5-1 and TRBJ2-7; 9 bases agree with TRBD1. The CDR3 contains 16 residues. V shed 0 bases, J shed 5 bases, and the junction held 9 bases outside the gene matches. The V gene's germline CDR1 is SGHRS and CDR2 YFSETQ.

The chain couples TRBV5-1 to TRBJ2-5; 7 bases agree with TRBD1. The CDR3 consists of 14 residues. Trimming cost V 2 bases and J 4 bases; bases outside gene matches: 5. The V gene's germline CDR1 is SGHRS and CDR2 YFSETQ. For the CDR3, the DNA is TGCGCCAGCAGCTTCAGGGGGATGGGAGAGACCCAGTACTTC. Its translation: CASSFRGMGETQYF.

This chain joins TRBV27 and TRBJ1-4; D remains ambiguous. The CDR3 length is 15 residues. V was clipped by 7 bases and J by 5 bases, with 17 bases between them. Germline CDR1 and CDR2: MNHEY and SMNVEV (reference sequence). CDR3 in DNA: TGTGCCAGCATGAGGAGGATTTTCCCGAATGAAAAACTGTTTTTT. It translates to CASMRRIFPNEKLFF.

The gene calls are TRBV5-8 and TRBJ1-2; 8 bases are a match to TRBD1. Germline CDR1 is SGHTS and CDR2 is YDEGEE. The CDR3 totals 17 residues. V was clipped by 1 base and J by 4 bases; unmatched bases: 12. Written as DNA, the CDR3 is TGTGCCAGCAGCTTGAATCCTTCCGGGACAGGCGGCTATGGCTACACCTTC. Protein sequence: CASSLNPSGTGGYGYTF.

DNA for the CDR3: TGTGCCAGCAGTCGGACAGGGGGATACAATGAGCAGTTCTTC. This translates into CASSRTGGYNEQFF. This chain joins TRBV2 and TRBJ2-1, with 10 bases aligning to TRBD1. There are 14 residues in the CDR3. Germline loops: CDR1 SNHLY, CDR2 FYNNEI. After removal of 5 bases from V and 4 bases from J, the junction contained 2 bases not matched to a gene.

The chain carries TRBV6-5 and TRBJ1-5; unclear D gene. The CDR3 length is 15 residues. V was trimmed by 0 bases and J by 4 bases, leaving 10 bases between them. The germline CDR1 and CDR2 sequences are MNHEY and SVGAGI. CDR3 amino acids: CASSYSRYTNQPQHF. CDR3 coding DNA: TGTGCCAGCAGTTACTCGCGTTACACTAATCAGCCCCAGCATTTT.

The chain couples TRBV19 to TRBJ2-2; TRBD1 matches at 7 bases. This CDR3 has 18 residues. The ends lost 1 base at V and 4 bases at J; junction bases unmatched: 12. Germline V lookup: CDR1 LNHDA, CDR2 SQIVND (reference sequence). The CDR3 DNA reads as TGTGCCAGTAGTATAGGGGCCCGGGACAGAGTTATCACCGGGGAGCTGTTTTTT. Residues: CASSIGARDRVITGELFF.

This chain links TRBV29-1 with TRBJ2-3; D not certain. Between the trimmed V and J ends, which lost 4 bases and 3 bases, there was a span of 5 bases. The CDR3 runs 11 residues. Germline V lookup: CDR1 SQVTM, CDR2 ANQGSEA. CDR3 amino acids: CSVAETDTQYF. The CDR3, as DNA: TGCAGCGTTGCGGAAACAGATACGCAGTATTTT.

The rearrangement joins TRBV29-1 to TRBJ2-2; a weak D match, TRBD1 (6 bases). The CDR3 has 14 residues. V dropped 7 bases and J dropped 1 base, with 13 bases sitting between them. Per germline, CDR1 SQVTM and CDR2 ANQGSEA. This chain's CDR3 is CSALGQLNTGELFF. As DNA, the CDR3 is TGCAGCGCTCTCGGACAGCTGAACACCGGGGAGCTGTTTTTT.

V usage is TRBV7-7 and J usage is TRBJ2-1, with 7 bases matching TRBD2. The CDR3 length is 17 residues. The V gene's germline CDR1 is SSHAT and CDR2 FNYEAQ (reference sequence). V lost 2 bases to trimming and J lost 11 bases; unmatched junction nucleotides: 18. CDR3 sequence (DNA): TGTGCCAGCAGCTTAAGTATCCACGCTAGCGGCCCTAATCAGCAGTTCTTC. It yields the protein CASSLSIHASGPNQQFF.

The sample holds one count of this clone. The CDR3 DNA reads TGTGCCAGCAGTTATTGGGACAGGGGGCGGGGGGAGCTGTTTTTT. Translation gives CASSYWDRGRGELFF. V is TRBV6-5 and J is TRBJ2-2; the match to TRBD1 covers 12 bases. The CDR3 is 15 residues long. Germline CDR1 is MNHEY and CDR2 is SVGAGI. The trim removed 3 bases at V and 8 bases at J, leaving 4 bases unmatched.

The V and J genes are TRBV5-4 and TRBJ2-3; 9 bases line up with TRBD2. Germline CDR1 reads SGHNT; CDR2 reads YYREEE (reference sequence). Trimming at V came to 6 bases and at J to 4 bases, leaving 12 bases not matched to a gene. This CDR3 has 16 residues. The CDR3 region is CASTPKGGRDPDTQYF. The CDR3 DNA sequence: TGTGCCAGCACCCCGAAGGGCGGGAGGGACCCAGATACGCAGTATTTT. Based on the CDR3 plus reference TRBV5-4 and TRBJ2-3, the full variable domain is ETGVTQSPTHLIKTRGQQVTLRCSSQSGHNTVSWYQQALGQGPQFIFQYYREEENGRGNFPPRFSGLQFPNYSSELNVNALELDDSALYLCASTPKGGRDPDTQYFGPGTRLTVL.

V gene TRBV5-1 combines with J gene TRBJ2-3; D is uncertain. The germline V gene has CDR1 SGHRS and CDR2 YFSETQ. This CDR3 comprises 13 residues. V was cut by 4 bases and J by 6 bases, with 12 bases left in between. CDR3 region: CASSEDIVDTQYF. The DNA of the CDR3 is TGCGCCAGCAGCGAAGACATAGTGGATACGCAGTATTTT.

This chain connects TRBV11-3 to TRBJ2-1; 11 nucleotides align to TRBD2. Losses at the gene ends were 5 bases for V and 8 bases for J; bases not matched to a gene: 2. The length of the CDR3 is 13 residues. Germline loops: CDR1 SGHNT, CDR2 YENEEA. The CDR3 loop reads CASSHSGRDEQFF. CDR3 DNA: TGTGCCAGCAGCCATAGCGGGAGGGATGAGCAGTTCTTC.

The gene calls are TRBV28 and TRBJ1-2, with no clear D. The length of the CDR3 is 15 residues. V lost 2 bases to trimming and J lost 4 bases, with 14 bases between them. Per germline, CDR1 MDHEN and CDR2 SYDVKM. Written as DNA, the CDR3 is TGTGCCAGCAGTTTACCCCTCCACAGATCCTATGGCTACACCTTC. Its protein product is CASSLPLHRSYGYTF.

The chain carries TRBV27 and TRBJ2-6, with 10 bases lining up with TRBD1. CDR1 is MNHEY, CDR2 SMNVEV, per germline (reference sequence). The CDR3 loop spans 17 amino acids. V lost 5 bases, J lost 3 bases, and 7 bases stayed unmatched. CDR3 sequence reads: CASSPIDRGLGANVLTF. In DNA form, the CDR3 reads TGTGCCAGCAGTCCCATAGACAGGGGGCTTGGGGCCAACGTCCTGACTTTC.